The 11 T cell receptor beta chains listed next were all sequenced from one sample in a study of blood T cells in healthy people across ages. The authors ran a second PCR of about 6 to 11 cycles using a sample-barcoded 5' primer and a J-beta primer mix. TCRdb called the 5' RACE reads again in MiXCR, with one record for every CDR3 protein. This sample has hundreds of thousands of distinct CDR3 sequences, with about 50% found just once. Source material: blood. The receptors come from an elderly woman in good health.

The CDR3 sequence: CASNPTGPGGNQPQHF. The CDR3, as DNA: TGTGCCAGCAATCCCACCGGGCCCGGCGGCAATCAGCCCCAGCATTTT. The chain joins TRBV27 to TRBJ1-5, with D uncertain. Per germline, CDR1 MNHEY and CDR2 SMNVEV (reference sequence). Trimming left V 7 bases short and J 2 bases short, with 18 bases between. This CDR3 has 16 amino acids.

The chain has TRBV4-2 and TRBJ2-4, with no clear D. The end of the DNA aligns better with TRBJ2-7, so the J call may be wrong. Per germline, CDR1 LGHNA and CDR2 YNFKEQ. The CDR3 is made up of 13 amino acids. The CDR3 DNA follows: TGTGCCAGCAGCCAAGATATGAAGGACGAGCAGTACTTC. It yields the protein CASSQDMKDEQYF.

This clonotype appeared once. This chain's CDR3 is CASSESAYEQYF. Here the CDR3 DNA reads TGCGCCAGCAGTGAGTCCGCGTACGAGCAGTACTTC. The rearrangement links TRBV10-1 to TRBJ2-4; D remains ambiguous. The last part of the DNA fits TRBJ2-7 better; the J call may be wrong. Germline V CDR1 and CDR2: WNHNN, SYGVQD (reference sequence). This CDR3 spans 12 amino acids.

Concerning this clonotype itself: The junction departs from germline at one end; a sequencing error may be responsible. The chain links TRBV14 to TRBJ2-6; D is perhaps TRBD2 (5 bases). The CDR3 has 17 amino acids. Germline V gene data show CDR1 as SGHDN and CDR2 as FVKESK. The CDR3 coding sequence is TGTGCCAGCAGCCAAGCTCCTGGGAGCTCTGGAGCCAACGTCCTGACTTTC. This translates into CASSQAPGSSGANVLTF.

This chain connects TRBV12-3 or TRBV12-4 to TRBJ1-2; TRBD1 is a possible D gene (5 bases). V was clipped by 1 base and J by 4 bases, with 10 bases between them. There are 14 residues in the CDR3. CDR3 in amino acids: CASSLGDAIYGYTF. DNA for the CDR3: TGTGCCAGCAGTTTAGGGGACGCCATCTATGGCTACACCTTC.

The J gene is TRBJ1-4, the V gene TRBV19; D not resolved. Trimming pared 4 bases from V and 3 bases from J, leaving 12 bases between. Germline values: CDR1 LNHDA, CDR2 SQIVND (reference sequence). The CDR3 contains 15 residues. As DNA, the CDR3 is TGTGCCAGTAGTACCCGCCGGGCCTCTAATGAAAAACTGTTTTTT. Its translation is CASSTRRASNEKLFF. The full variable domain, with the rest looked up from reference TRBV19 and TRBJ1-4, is DGGITQSPKYLFRKEGQNVTLSCEQNLNHDAMYWYRQDPGQGLRLIYYSQIVNDFQKGDIAEGYSVSREKKESFPLTVTSAQKNPTAFYLCASSTRRASNEKLFFGSGTQLSVL.

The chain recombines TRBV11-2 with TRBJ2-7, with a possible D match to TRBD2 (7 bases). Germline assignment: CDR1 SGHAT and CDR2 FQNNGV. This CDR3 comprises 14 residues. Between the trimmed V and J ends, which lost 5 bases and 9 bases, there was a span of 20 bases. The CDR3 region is CASSPRLAEGGQYF. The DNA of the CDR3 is TGTGCCAGCAGCCCCCGCCTAGCGGAAGGGGGGCAGTACTTC.

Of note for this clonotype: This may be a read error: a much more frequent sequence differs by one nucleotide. The CDR3 bases are TGCAGTGCTAGGCAGAGCAACCGCGCCTACGAGCAGTACTTC. It codes for CSARQSNRAYEQYF. The chain combines TRBV20-1 with TRBJ2-5, with D unresolved. TRBJ2-7 explains the end of the DNA better; the J call may be wrong. CDR3 length equals 14 residues. CDR1 and CDR2 (germline): DFQATT, SNEGSKA (reference sequence).

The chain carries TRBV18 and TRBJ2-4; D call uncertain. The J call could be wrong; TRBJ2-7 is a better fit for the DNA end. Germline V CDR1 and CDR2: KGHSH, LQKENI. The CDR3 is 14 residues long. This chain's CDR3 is CASSPRPMPGEQYF. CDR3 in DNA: TGTGCCAGCTCACCACGACCAATGCCGGGCGAGCAGTACTTC.

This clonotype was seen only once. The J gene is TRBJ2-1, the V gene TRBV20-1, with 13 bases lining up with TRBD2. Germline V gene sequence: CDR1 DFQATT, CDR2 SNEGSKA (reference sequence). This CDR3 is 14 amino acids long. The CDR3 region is CCVIPGLAGNEQFF. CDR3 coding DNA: TGCTGTGTCATCCCGGGACTAGCGGGGAATGAGCAGTTCTTC.

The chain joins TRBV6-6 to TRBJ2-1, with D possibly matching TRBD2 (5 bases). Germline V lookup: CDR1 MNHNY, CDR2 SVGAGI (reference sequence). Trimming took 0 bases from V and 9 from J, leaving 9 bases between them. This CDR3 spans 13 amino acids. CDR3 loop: CASSYSSGLEQFF. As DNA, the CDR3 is TGTGCCAGCAGTTACTCGAGCGGACTTGAGCAGTTCTTC.